This TCR beta chain was obtained from a study of control samples from healthy donors and cancer patients (TCRdb year 2020). The library was generated by the immunoSEQ multiplex PCR assay. The immuneACCESS repertoire file appears here via TCRdb, limited to in-frame rearrangements. These files lack a portion of the clones; in checked studies, under half of the deficit traces to unresolved V genes, and the cause of the others is not known. This sample's records show fewer than 200,000 clones. The top ten hold 2.2% of the sample. At the junction V is shortened by 3 bases and J by 3 bases; bases outside the gene matches: 1. The CDR3 has 14 amino acids, counting the end cysteine and phenylalanine. Only the CDR3 DNA is retained, 42 bases long and in frame from the first base. For CDR1 and CDR2, the germline V gene lists SGHNT and YENEEA. Of note for this clone: The specificity of this receptor is unknown.

Sequenced: blood. The source is a woman aged 25 to 39 in good health. The rearranged chain carries TRBV11-3 and TRBJ2-3, and TRBD2 matches 9 of the central bases. The nucleotide sequence is TGTGCCAGCAGCTTGGGACTAGCTACAGATACGCAGTATTTT. Its coded protein is CASSLGLATDTQYF.